A selection of T cell receptor beta chains follows, all from one sample in a study of T cells in Graves' hyperthyroidism and ophthalmopathy. A single record per CDR3 protein comes from TCRdb applying MiXCR to the multiplex PCR reads. The data contain fewer than 800,000 distinct CDR3 sequences, roughly 15% of them seen just once; the ten biggest clones take up under 9.5%. Sequencing was done on a sample of blood. The receptors were gathered from a man in his late teens or twenties with Graves' hyperthyroidism. Both conserved end residues are part of each CDR3. D genes are given only for firm matches. Some rows have no size entry. The others give once, few or many, or a class for an expanded clone.

>TRBV18|TRBJ1-2|-|16|-
CASSPPRVRGLDGYTF
TGTGCCAGCTCACCACCCCGGGTAAGGGGTCTAGATGGCTACACCTTC
>TRBV19|TRBJ1-5|TRBD1|17|few
CASSPAARGLSNQPQHF
TGTGCCAGTAGTCCTGCCGCCAGGGGGCTTAGCAATCAGCCCCAGCATTTT
>TRBV28|TRBJ2-1|-|14|-
CASTISGPYNEQFF
TGTGCCAGCACTATCTCGGGGCCCTACAATGAGCAGTTCTTC
>TRBV28|TRBJ1-5|-|15|many
CASSIPTVTNQPQHF
TGTGCCAGCAGTATTCCGACAGTTACAAATCAGCCCCAGCATTTT
>TRBV28|TRBJ2-2|TRBD2|15|-
CASSFLAGNTGELFF
TGTGCCAGCAGTTTTCTAGCGGGAAACACCGGGGAGCTGTTTTTT
>TRBV7-3|TRBJ1-6|-|15|-
CASSLNPGGGSPLRF
TGTGCCAGCAGCTTAAACCCGGGGGGTGGCTCACCCCTCCGCTTT
>TRBV28|TRBJ1-5|TRBD1|17|few
CASPPPGTGGGNQPQHF
TGTGCCAGCCCCCCCCCCGGGACAGGGGGTGGCAATCAGCCCCAGCATTTT
>TRBV5-1|TRBJ1-1|TRBD1|13|many
CASGTGSQTEAFF
TGCGCCAGCGGGACAGGGTCCCAGACTGAAGCTTTCTTT
>TRBV10-3|TRBJ1-5|-|17|many
CAISEARGGTGNQPQHF
TGTGCCATCAGTGAGGCTCGGGGCGGAACAGGGAATCAGCCCCAGCATTTT
>TRBV18|TRBJ1-4|-|15|many
CASSPPGTMNEKLFF
TGTGCCAGCTCACCACCCGGGACAATGAATGAAAAACTGTTTTTT
>TRBV27|TRBJ1-1|-|15|many
CASSHGTDPNTEAFF
TGTGCCAGCAGTCACGGGACGGACCCGAACACTGAAGCTTTCTTT
>TRBV11-2|TRBJ2-7|TRBD2|12|many
CASSLLRGEQYF
TGTGCCAGCAGCTTACTGCGGGGGGAGCAGTACTTC
>TRBV7-9|TRBJ2-1|-|18|many
CASSLGSWASALKGEQFF
TGTGCCAGCAGCTTAGGGTCCTGGGCTAGCGCCCTGAAGGGTGAGCAGTTCTTC
>TRBV30|TRBJ2-3|-|13|-
CAWSVYGTDTQYF
TGTGCCTGGAGTGTATACGGCACAGATACGCAGTATTTT
>TRBV20-1|TRBJ2-7|-|11|-
CSAGYFGGQYF
TGCAGTGCTGGATACTTCGGCGGGCAGTACTTC
>TRBV19|TRBJ1-4|-|15|few
CASSILSATNEKLFF
TGTGCCAGTAGTATATTGTCAGCAACTAATGAAAAACTGTTTTTT
>TRBV27|TRBJ2-1|-|17|many
CASTGLRNRGKDNEQFF
TGTGCCAGCACCGGATTAAGGAATCGAGGGAAGGACAATGAGCAGTTCTTC
>TRBV11-2|TRBJ1-1|-|12|few
CASSGPLFKAFF
TGTGCCAGCAGCGGTCCGCTCTTTAAAGCTTTCTTT
>TRBV27|TRBJ2-5|TRBD1|15|many
CASSPGDRLQETQYF
TGTGCCAGCAGTCCAGGGGACAGGCTTCAAGAGACCCAGTACTTC
>TRBV30|TRBJ2-5|-|14|many
CAWSSDGKKETQYF
TGTGCCTGGAGTTCCGACGGAAAGAAAGAGACCCAGTACTTC
>TRBV12-3/TRBV12-4|TRBJ2-5|-|13|many
CASSSGRKETQYF
TGTGCCAGCAGTTCCGGTCGGAAAGAGACCCAGTACTTC
>TRBV28|TRBJ2-2|-|15|few
CASSFDRFNTGELFF
TGTGCCAGCAGTTTCGACAGGTTCAACACCGGGGAGCTGTTTTTT
>TRBV18|TRBJ2-7|-|15|medium-sized
CASSPPAGEPYEQYF
TGTGCCAGCTCACCACCGGCAGGGGAACCTTACGAGCAGTACTTC
>TRBV6-5|TRBJ2-3|-|15|-
CASSYRQASTDTQYF
TGTGCCAGCAGTTACCGACAAGCCTCCACAGATACGCAGTATTTT
>TRBV7-9|TRBJ2-1|TRBD2|16|few
CASSITGGSSYNEQFF
TGTGCCAGCAGCATAACCGGCGGGAGCTCCTACAATGAGCAGTTCTTC
>TRBV9|TRBJ2-1|-|14|few
CASSDSGQDNEQFF
TGTGCCAGCAGCGACTCGGGCCAGGACAATGAGCAGTTCTTC
>TRBV7-3|TRBJ1-1|-|13|once
CASSLGANSEAFF
TGTGCCAGCTCTCTAGGGGCCAACAGTGAAGCTTTCTTT
>TRBV12-5|TRBJ2-2|TRBD1|15|-
CASGGGQTNTGELFF
TGTGCTAGTGGTGGGGGACAGACGAACACCGGGGAGCTGTTTTTT
>TRBV6-4|TRBJ1-5|-|13|-
CASSEPVDQPQHF
TGTGCCAGCAGTGAGCCAGTTGATCAGCCCCAGCATTTT
>TRBV20-1|TRBJ2-7|-|14|few
CSARDGVGMNEQYF
TGCAGTGCTAGAGATGGAGTCGGGATGAACGAGCAGTACTTC
>TRBV7-2|TRBJ2-1|-|13|-
CASSWDLGNEQFF
TGTGCCAGCAGCTGGGATCTAGGTAATGAGCAGTTCTTC
>TRBV12-3/TRBV12-4|TRBJ2-5|-|13|many
CASSLRNQETQYF
TGTGCCAGCAGTTTACGCAACCAAGAGACCCAGTACTTC
>TRBV2|TRBJ2-1|TRBD2|15|many
CASRREGLAPNEQFF
TGTGCCAGCAGACGGGAGGGACTAGCCCCCAATGAACAGTTCTTC
>TRBV27|TRBJ1-1|TRBD1|14|-
CASGDGTGNTEAFF
TGTGCCAGCGGGGACGGGACAGGGAACACTGAAGCTTTCTTT
>TRBV20-1|TRBJ1-5|-|14|-
CSVRPRVINQPQHF
TGCAGTGTCCGGCCCAGGGTGATCAATCAGCCCCAGCATTTT
>TRBV6-1|TRBJ2-1|TRBD2|13|few
CASTLAGVDEQFF
TGTGCCAGCACCTTAGCGGGAGTCGATGAGCAGTTCTTC
>TRBV3-1|TRBJ1-5|-|15|many
CASSQAGWDNQPQHF
TGTGCCAGCAGCCAGGCAGGCTGGGACAATCAGCCCCAGCATTTT
>TRBV28|TRBJ2-3|TRBD2|16|many
CASSPFGREATDTQYF
TGTGCCAGCAGCCCGTTTGGGCGGGAGGCGACAGATACGCAGTATTTT
>TRBV28|TRBJ1-5|-|14|many
CASRRRLENQPQHF
TGTGCCAGCAGGCGGAGGCTGGAAAATCAGCCCCAGCATTTT
>TRBV12-3/TRBV12-4|TRBJ1-2|-|12|many
CASSFPGRGYTF
TGTGCCAGCAGTTTCCCGGGCCGTGGCTACACCTTC
>TRBV7-2|TRBJ2-4|TRBD2|15|few
CASSLKAGGKNIQYF
TGTGCCAGCAGCTTAAAAGCGGGAGGGAAAAACATTCAGTACTTC
>TRBV29-1|TRBJ2-1|TRBD1|14|-
CSIDSGTDYNEQFF
TGCAGCATTGACTCCGGGACAGACTACAATGAGCAGTTCTTC
>TRBV19|TRBJ1-2|-|14|few
CASSIGSRSGGYTF
TGTGCCAGTAGTATAGGCTCCAGGTCCGGTGGCTACACCTTC
>TRBV20-1|TRBJ2-7|-|14|many
CSARPPDSSYEQYF
TGCAGTGCTAGACCCCCGGACAGCTCCTATGAGCAGTACTTC
>TRBV6-2/TRBV6-3|TRBJ1-4|-|17|few
CASSPISPTEANEKLFF
TGTGCCAGCAGCCCCATATCACCGACCGAAGCGAATGAAAAACTGTTTTTT
>TRBV20-1|TRBJ1-4|-|15|few
CSATPGWGGNEKLFF
TGCAGTGCTACACCCGGTTGGGGGGGGAATGAAAAACTGTTTTTT
>TRBV19|TRBJ2-4|TRBD2|20|few
CASRLSAGTSGLLAKNIQYF
TGTGCCAGTAGGCTCTCCGCCGGGACTAGCGGTCTCCTAGCCAAAAACATTCAGTACTTC
>TRBV28|TRBJ1-3|-|15|few
CASSFLLGSGNTIYF
TGTGCCAGCAGTTTTCTGTTGGGCTCGGGGAACACCATATATTTT
>TRBV30|TRBJ1-6|-|13|few
CAWSVLGDSPLHF
TGTGCCTGGAGTGTACTTGGGGATTCACCCCTCCACTTT
>TRBV18|TRBJ2-2|-|15|few
CASSLTWPSTGELFF
TGTGCCAGCTCACTTACCTGGCCCTCCACCGGGGAGCTGTTTTTT
>TRBV18|TRBJ2-1|-|14|few
CASSPVAGIGEQFF
TGTGCCAGCTCACCCGTTGCAGGGATTGGTGAGCAGTTCTTC
>TRBV6-2/TRBV6-3|TRBJ1-2|TRBD1|14|many
CASSHLETGSGYTF
TGTGCCAGCAGCCACCTTGAGACAGGGAGCGGCTACACCTTC
>TRBV9|TRBJ2-5|-|13|-
CASSLGDWETQYF
TGTGCCAGCAGCCTGGGGGACTGGGAGACCCAGTACTTC
>TRBV6-5|TRBJ2-3|TRBD2|18|once
CVSSFRLAGAGATDTQYF
TGTGTCAGCAGTTTCCGGCTAGCGGGAGCAGGGGCCACAGATACGCAGTATTTT
>TRBV7-9|TRBJ2-2|-|16|-
CASSSTRFSRTGELFF
TGTGCCAGCAGCTCGACTCGTTTCTCCCGCACCGGGGAGCTGTTTTTT